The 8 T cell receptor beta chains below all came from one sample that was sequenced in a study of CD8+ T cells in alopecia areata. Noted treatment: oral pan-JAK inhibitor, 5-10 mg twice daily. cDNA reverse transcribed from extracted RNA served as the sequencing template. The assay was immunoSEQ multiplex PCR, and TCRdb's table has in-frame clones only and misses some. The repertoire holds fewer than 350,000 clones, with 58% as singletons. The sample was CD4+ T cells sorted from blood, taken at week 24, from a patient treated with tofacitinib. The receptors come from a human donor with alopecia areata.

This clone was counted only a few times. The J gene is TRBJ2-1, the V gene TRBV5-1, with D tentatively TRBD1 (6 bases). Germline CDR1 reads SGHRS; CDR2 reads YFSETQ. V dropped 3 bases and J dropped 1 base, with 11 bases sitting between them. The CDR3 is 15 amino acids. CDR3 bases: TGCGCCAGCAGCTCGATGGACAGTTCCTACAATGAGCAGTTCTTC. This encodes CASSSMDSSYNEQFF.

Here the CDR3 DNA reads TGTGCCTGGAGTAGACAGACGAACACTGAAGCTTTCTTT. This gives the protein CAWSRQTNTEAFF. V usage is TRBV30 and J usage is TRBJ1-1; D possibly corresponds to TRBD1 (5 bases). In germline, CDR1 is GTSNPN, CDR2 SVGIG (reference sequence). The CDR3 has 13 residues. The ends were cut back, 2 bases at V and 1 base at J, with 8 bases in the middle.

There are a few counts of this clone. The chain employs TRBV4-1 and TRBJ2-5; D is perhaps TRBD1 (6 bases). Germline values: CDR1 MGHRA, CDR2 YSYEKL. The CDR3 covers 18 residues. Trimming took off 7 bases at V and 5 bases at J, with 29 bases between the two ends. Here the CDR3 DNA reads TGCGCCAGCACGCCCGGCCCAAAGGGGGTCTCCAACGGGGAGACCCAGTACTTC. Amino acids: CASTPGPKGVSNGETQYF.

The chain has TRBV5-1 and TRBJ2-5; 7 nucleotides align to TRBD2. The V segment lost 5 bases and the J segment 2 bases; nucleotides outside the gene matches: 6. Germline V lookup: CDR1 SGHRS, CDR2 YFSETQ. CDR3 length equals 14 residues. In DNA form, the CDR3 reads TGCGCCAGCAGTTCGCCTAGCGGTCAAGAGACCCAGTACTTC. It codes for CASSSPSGQETQYF.

This chain's CDR3 is CAWNGQTQETQYF. In nucleotides, the CDR3 is TGTGCCTGGAACGGCCAGACACAAGAGACCCAGTACTTC. The chain carries TRBV30 and TRBJ2-5, with D hard to call. Germline V lookup: CDR1 GTSNPN, CDR2 SVGIG (reference sequence). Trimming removed 4 bases at V and 2 bases at J, with 11 bases between. CDR3 size: 13 residues.

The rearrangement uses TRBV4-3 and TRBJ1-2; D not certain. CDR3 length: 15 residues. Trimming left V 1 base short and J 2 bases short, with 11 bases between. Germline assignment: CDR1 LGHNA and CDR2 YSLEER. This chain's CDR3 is CASSQGGLGNYGYTF. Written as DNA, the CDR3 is TGCGCCAGCAGCCAAGGAGGGTTGGGAAACTATGGCTACACCTTC.

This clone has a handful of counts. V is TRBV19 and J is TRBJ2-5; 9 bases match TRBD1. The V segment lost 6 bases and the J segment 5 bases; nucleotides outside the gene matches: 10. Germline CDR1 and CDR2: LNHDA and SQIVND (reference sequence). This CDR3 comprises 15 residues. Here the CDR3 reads CASSAQGQGVETQYF. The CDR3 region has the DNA TGTGCCAGTAGCGCACAGGGACAGGGAGTGGAGACCCAGTACTTC.

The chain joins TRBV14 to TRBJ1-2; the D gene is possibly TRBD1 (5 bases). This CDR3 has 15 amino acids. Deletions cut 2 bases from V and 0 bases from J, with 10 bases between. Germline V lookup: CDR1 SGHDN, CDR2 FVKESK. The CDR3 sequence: CASSQLGVTNYGYTF. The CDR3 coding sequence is TGTGCCAGCAGCCAATTGGGGGTTACTAACTATGGCTACACCTTC.